The clone carrying this T cell receptor (beta chain) was detected only a few times. These data belong to a study of blood T cells in healthy people across ages. A second about 7 to 11 cycle PCR used barcoded and J-beta primers. The authors tagged each cDNA molecule using a template-switch adaptor with 12 random nucleotides. Each CDR3 protein gets one entry after TCRdb re-called the 5' RACE reads with MiXCR. The data hold over 1,200,000 distinct CDR3 sequences, with approximately 60% observed a single time. Germline loops: CDR1 SQVTM, CDR2 ANQGSEA. With 5 bases clipped from V and 3 bases from J, the junction kept 4 bases outside the gene matches. This CDR3 is 13 amino acids long.

Sequencing was carried out using blood. This receptor was obtained from a man in his late teens or twenties in good health. The chain uses TRBV29-1 and TRBJ2-4; 7 bases agree with TRBD1. The CDR3 region is CSVQGVNKNIQYF. The CDR3 coding sequence is TGCAGCGTTCAGGGGGTGAACAAAAACATTCAGTACTTC.